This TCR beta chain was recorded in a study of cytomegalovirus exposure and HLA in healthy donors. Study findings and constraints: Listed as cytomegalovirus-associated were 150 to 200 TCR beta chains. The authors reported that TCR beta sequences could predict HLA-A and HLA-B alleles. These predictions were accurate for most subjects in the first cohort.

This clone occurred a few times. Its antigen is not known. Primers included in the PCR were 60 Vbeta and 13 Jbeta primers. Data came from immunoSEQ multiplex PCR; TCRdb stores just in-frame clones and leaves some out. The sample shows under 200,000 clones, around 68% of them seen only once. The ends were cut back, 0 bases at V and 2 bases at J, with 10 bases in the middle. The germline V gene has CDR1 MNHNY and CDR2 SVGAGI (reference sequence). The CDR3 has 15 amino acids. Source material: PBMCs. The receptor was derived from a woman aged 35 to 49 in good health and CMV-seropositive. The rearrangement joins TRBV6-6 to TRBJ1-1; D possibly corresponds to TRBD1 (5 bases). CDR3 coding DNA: TGTGCCAGCAGTTACTCTTGGGGGGACAACACTGAAGCTTTCTTT. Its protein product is CASSYSWGDNTEAFF.